The present T cell receptor beta chain was sequenced within a study of Ad26.COV2.S vaccination and SARS-CoV-2 variants. Study-wide background: Dosing was one shot or two shots 56 days apart. Study-wide findings and caveats: Spike-specific CD8+ and CD4+ T cell responses reportedly showed substantial breadth after vaccination. Vaccine recipients and placebo recipients showed similar non-spike TCR breadth.

Measured with immunoSEQ multiplex PCR; TCRdb has only the in-frame clones, and not every one. The data show 350,000 to 450,000 clones, 83% seen once. In the case of this clone: The target antigen is unknown.

Treatment described: some 20 received Ad26.COV2.S at low or high dose, single or two shots; about 5 received placebo; per-sample allocation not given. All samples were drawn on day 63, counting from the first vaccine or placebo injection. The administered vaccine (an Ad26 vector) expressed Wuhan-strain SARS-CoV-2 spike. This CDR3 is 18 amino acids long. Germline V gene sequence: CDR1 MNHNS, CDR2 SASEGT. V was clipped by 0 bases and J by 3 bases, with 18 bases between them. J is TRBJ1-5 and V is TRBV6-1; D is ambiguous. This receptor was obtained from a person aged 18-65 years who received the Ad26.COV2.S COVID-19 vaccine or a placebo. Sequenced material: peripheral blood, taken in a trial of Ad26.COV2.S vaccine versus placebo. In DNA form, the CDR3 reads TGTGCCAGCAGTGAAGCACGAGGAAAATTTACTTACAATCAGCCCCAGCATTTT. This sequence encodes CASSEARGKFTYNQPQHF.